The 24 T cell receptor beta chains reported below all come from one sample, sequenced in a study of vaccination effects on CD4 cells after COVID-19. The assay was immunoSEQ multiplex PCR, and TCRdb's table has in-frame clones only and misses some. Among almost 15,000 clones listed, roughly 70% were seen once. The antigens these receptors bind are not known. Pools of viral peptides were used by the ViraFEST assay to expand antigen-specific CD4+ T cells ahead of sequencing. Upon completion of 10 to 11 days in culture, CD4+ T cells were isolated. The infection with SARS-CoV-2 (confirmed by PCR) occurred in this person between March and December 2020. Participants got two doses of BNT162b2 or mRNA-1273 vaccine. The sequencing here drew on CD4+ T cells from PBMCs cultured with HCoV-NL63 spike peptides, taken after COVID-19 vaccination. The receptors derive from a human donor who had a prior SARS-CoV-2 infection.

The CDR3 loop is CASSAGPRGYTF. The CDR3 DNA reads as TGTGCCAGCAGTGCCGGGCCTAGGGGCTACACCTTC. The rearrangement uses TRBV2 and TRBJ1-2; unclear D gene. The CDR3 loop spans 12 amino acids. Trimming left V 4 bases short and J 8 bases short, with 11 bases between. CDR1 and CDR2 (germline): SNHLY, FYNNEI.

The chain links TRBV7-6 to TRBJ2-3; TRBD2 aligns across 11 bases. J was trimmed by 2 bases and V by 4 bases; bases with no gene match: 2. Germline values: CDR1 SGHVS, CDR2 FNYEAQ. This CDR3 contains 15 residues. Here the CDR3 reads CASSSSGGYTDTQYF. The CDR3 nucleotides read TGTGCCAGCAGCTCTAGCGGGGGGTACACAGATACGCAGTATTTT.

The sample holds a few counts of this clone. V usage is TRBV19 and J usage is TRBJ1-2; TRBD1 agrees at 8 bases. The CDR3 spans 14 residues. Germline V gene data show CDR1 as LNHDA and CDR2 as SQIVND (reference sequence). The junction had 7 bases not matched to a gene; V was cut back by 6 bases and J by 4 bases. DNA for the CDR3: TGTGCCAGTAGACAGGGGGTGGAGCGCTATGGCTACACCTTC. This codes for CASRQGVERYGYTF.

The CDR3 coding sequence is TGTGCCAGCAGCGTAGGGGGTAACTATGGCTACACCTTC. This sequence encodes CASSVGGNYGYTF. V usage is TRBV5-4 and J usage is TRBJ1-2; a weak D match, TRBD1 (6 bases). The CDR3 length is 13 residues. Trimming removed 4 bases at V and 1 base at J, with 8 bases between. Germline V lookup: CDR1 SGHNT, CDR2 YYREEE (reference sequence).

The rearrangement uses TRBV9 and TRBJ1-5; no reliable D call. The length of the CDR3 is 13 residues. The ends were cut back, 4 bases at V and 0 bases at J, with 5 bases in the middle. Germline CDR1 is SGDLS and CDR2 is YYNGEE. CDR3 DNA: TGTGCCAGCAGCAGCGATAGCAATCAGCCCCAGCATTTT. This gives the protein CASSSDSNQPQHF.

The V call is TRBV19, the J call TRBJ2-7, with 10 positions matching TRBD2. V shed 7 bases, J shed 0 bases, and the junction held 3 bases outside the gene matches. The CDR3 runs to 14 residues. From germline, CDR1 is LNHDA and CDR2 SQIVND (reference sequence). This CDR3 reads CASTIAGGSYEQYF. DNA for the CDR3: TGTGCCAGTACGATAGCGGGAGGCTCCTACGAGCAGTACTTC.

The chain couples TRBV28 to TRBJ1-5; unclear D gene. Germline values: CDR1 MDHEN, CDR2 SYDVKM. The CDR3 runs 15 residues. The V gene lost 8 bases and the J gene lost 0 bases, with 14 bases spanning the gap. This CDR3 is CASVLGRNSNQPQHF. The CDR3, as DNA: TGTGCCAGCGTCCTCGGACGGAATAGCAATCAGCCCCAGCATTTT.

Here the CDR3 reads CATSDLQGRGNQPQHF. CDR3 nucleotide sequence: TGTGCCACCAGTGATTTACAGGGACGAGGGAATCAGCCCCAGCATTTT. V usage is TRBV24-1 and J usage is TRBJ1-5; D is perhaps TRBD1 (6 bases). V lost 1 base and J lost 4, with 13 bases in between. The CDR3 runs 16 residues. Germline V gives CDR1 KGHDR, CDR2 SFDVKD.

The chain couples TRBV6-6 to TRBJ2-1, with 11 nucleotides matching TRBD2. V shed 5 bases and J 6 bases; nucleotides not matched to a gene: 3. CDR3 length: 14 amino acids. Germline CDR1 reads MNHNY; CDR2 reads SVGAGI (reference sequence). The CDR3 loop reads CASSLAGGLNEQFF. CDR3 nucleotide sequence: TGTGCCAGCAGTCTAGCGGGAGGTCTCAATGAGCAGTTCTTC.

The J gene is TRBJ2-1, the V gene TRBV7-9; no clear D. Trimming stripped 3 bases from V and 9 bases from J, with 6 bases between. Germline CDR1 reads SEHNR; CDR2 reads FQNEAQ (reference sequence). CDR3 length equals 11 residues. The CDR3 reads CASSLAGEQFF. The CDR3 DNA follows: TGTGCCAGCAGCTTGGCAGGTGAGCAGTTCTTC.

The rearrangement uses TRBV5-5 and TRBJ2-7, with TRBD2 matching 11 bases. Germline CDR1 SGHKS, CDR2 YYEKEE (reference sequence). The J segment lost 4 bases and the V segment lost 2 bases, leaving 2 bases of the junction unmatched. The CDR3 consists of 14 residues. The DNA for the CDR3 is TGTGCCAGCAGCTTAACTAGCGGGAGTTACGAGCAGTACTTC. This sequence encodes CASSLTSGSYEQYF.

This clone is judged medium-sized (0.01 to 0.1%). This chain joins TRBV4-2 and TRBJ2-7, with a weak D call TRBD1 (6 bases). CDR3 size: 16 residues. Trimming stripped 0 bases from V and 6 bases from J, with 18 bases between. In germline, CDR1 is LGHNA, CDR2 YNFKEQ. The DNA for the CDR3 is TGTGCCAGCAGCCAAGAACCCACAGGGTCCTTTCGCGAGCAGTACTTC. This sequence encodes CASSQEPTGSFREQYF.

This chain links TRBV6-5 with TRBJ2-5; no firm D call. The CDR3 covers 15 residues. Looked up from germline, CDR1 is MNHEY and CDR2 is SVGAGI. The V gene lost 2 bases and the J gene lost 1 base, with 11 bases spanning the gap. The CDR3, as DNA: TGTGCCAGCAGTTACGATTACAGCATCCAAGAGACCCAGTACTTC. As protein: CASSYDYSIQETQYF.

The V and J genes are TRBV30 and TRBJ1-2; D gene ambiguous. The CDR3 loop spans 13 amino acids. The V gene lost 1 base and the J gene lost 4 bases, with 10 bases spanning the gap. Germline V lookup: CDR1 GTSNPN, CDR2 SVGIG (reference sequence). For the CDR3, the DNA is TGTGCCTGGAGTGGGAGGAACCCCTATGGCTACACCTTC. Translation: CAWSGRNPYGYTF.

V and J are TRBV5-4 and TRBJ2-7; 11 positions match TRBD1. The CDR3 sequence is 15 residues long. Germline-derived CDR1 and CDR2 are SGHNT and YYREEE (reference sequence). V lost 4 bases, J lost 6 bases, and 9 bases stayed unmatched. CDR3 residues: CASSQPGQGAFEQYF. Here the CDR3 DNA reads TGTGCCAGCAGCCAACCTGGACAGGGGGCTTTCGAGCAGTACTTC.

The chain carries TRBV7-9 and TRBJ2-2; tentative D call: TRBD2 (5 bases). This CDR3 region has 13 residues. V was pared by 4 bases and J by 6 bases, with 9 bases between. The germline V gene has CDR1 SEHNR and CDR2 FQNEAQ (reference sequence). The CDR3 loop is CASSSPGSGELFF. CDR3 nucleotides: TGTGCCAGCAGCTCACCGGGGTCCGGGGAGCTGTTTTTT.

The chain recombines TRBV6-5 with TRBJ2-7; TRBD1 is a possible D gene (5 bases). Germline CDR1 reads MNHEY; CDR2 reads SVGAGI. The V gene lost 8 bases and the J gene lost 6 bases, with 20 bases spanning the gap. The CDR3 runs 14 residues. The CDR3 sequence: CASVRQGSSPEQYF. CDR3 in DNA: TGTGCCAGCGTGCGCCAGGGTTCATCCCCCGAGCAGTACTTC.

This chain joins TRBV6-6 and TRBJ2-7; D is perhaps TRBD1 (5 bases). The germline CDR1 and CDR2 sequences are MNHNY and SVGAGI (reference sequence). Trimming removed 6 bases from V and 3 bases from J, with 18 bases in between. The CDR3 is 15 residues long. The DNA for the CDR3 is TGTGCCAGCAGCTATGACAGCACCCCCGACTACGAGCAGTACTTC. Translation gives CASSYDSTPDYEQYF.

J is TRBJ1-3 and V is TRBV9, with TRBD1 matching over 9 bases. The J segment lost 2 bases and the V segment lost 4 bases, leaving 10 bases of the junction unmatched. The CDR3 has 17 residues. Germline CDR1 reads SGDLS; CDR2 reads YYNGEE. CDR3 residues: CASSPGQGMAAGNTIYF. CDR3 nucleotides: TGTGCCAGCAGCCCGGGACAGGGAATGGCTGCTGGAAACACCATATATTTT.

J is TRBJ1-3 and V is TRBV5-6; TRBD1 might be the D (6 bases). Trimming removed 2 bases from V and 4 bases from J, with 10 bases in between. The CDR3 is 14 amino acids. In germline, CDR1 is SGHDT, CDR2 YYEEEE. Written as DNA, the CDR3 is TGTGCCAGCAGCTTCATGGGGACAGGAAACACCATATATTTT. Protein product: CASSFMGTGNTIYF. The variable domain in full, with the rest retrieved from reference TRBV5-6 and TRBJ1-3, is DAGVTQSPTHLIKTRGQQVTLRCSPKSGHDTVSWYQQALGQGPQFIFQYYEEEERQRGNFPDRFSGHQFPNYSSELNVNALLLGDSALYLCASSFMGTGNTIYFGEGSWLTVV.

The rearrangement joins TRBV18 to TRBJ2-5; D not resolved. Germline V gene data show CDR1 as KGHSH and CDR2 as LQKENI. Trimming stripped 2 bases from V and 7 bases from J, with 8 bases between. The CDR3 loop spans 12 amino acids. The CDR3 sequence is CASSPMDGTQYF. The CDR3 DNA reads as TGTGCCAGCTCACCAATGGACGGGACCCAGTACTTC.

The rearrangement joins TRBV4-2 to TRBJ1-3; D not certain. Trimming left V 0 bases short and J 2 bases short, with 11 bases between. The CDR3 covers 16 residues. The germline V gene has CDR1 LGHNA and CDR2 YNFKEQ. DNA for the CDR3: TGTGCCAGCAGCCAAGATAGGAAATTAACTGGAAACACCATATATTTT. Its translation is CASSQDRKLTGNTIYF.

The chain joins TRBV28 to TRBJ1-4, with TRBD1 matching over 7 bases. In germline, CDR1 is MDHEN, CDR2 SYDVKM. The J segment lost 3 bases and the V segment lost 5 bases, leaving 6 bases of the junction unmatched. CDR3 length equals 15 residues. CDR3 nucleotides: TGTGCCAGCAGTACCCCCGGGACAGCTAATGAAAAACTGTTTTTT. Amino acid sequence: CASSTPGTANEKLFF.

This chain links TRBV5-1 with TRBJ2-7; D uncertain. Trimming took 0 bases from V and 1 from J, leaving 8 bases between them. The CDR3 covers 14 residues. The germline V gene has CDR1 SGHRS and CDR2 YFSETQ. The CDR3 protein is CASSLDPTSYEQYF. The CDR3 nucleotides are TGCGCCAGCAGCTTGGATCCCACATCCTACGAGCAGTACTTC.